The 14 T cell receptor beta chains reported below all come from one sample, sequenced in a study of beta chain features in type 1 diabetes. Study-level findings and limits: Across all four CD4+ subsets, people with type 1 diabetes showed modestly shorter TCRB CDR3s.

As every portion of the isolated RNA was reverse transcribed, the sequencing read expressed TCRB transcripts. Repertoires were generated with immunoSEQ multiplex PCR, while TCRdb's copy carries only in-frame clones and drops some. Among fewer than 30,000 clones, about 69% were seen once, and the ten largest hold 4.2%. No antigen has been identified for these receptors. The sequencing sample was made of Tregs from blood. The receptor set was obtained from a man aged 18-30 years with type 1 diabetes.

The rearrangement links TRBV11-2 to TRBJ1-2, with D possibly being TRBD1 (6 bases). This CDR3 has 16 amino acids. CDR1 and CDR2 (germline): SGHAT, FQNNGV. V dropped 5 bases and J dropped 2 bases, with 18 bases sitting between them. The CDR3 protein is CASSLGQHSRNYGYTF. CDR3 nucleotide sequence: TGTGCCAGCAGCCTAGGACAGCACAGCAGGAACTATGGCTACACCTTC.

This chain links TRBV7-2 with TRBJ2-5, with a tentative D call TRBD1 (5 bases). The J call may be wrong; the DNA end is better matched by TRBJ2-7. Germline loops: CDR1 SGHTA, CDR2 FQGNSA. The CDR3 totals 15 residues. In nucleotides, the CDR3 is TGTGCCAGCAGCTTAGATTGGACACAGTCATACGAGCAGTACTTC. Its translation is CASSLDWTQSYEQYF.

The V call is TRBV30, the J call TRBJ1-5, with D tentatively TRBD1 (5 bases). Deletions cut 3 bases from V and 9 bases from J, with 15 bases between. The CDR3 sequence is 13 residues long. Per the germline V gene, CDR1 is GTSNPN and CDR2 is SVGIG (reference sequence). This CDR3 is CAWSGGPERPQHF. DNA for the CDR3: TGTGCCTGGAGCGGGGGTCCCGAGAGGCCCCAGCATTTT.

The chain combines TRBV6-1 with TRBJ1-5; TRBD1 aligns across 9 bases. Germline values: CDR1 MNHNS, CDR2 SASEGT. The CDR3 contains 14 residues. J was trimmed by 7 bases and V by 10 bases; bases with no gene match: 11. The CDR3 bases are TGTGCCAAACTCGGGACAGGGTACCGCCAGCCCCAGCATTTT. It yields the protein CAKLGTGYRQPQHF.

V usage is TRBV27 and J usage is TRBJ2-2; 11 bases align to TRBD1. The CDR3 contains 14 residues. V shed 5 bases and J 9 bases; nucleotides not matched to a gene: 5. Germline V lookup: CDR1 MNHEY, CDR2 SMNVEV (reference sequence). CDR3 sequence reads: CASSPRTGGRELFF. The CDR3 bases are TGTGCCAGCAGTCCGAGGACAGGGGGCAGGGAGCTGTTTTTT.

The chain links TRBV11-2 to TRBJ1-3; a weak D match, TRBD1 (5 bases). Germline CDR1 reads SGHAT; CDR2 reads FQNNGV. The CDR3 has 14 residues. The V and J ends lost 8 bases and 1 base respectively, with 12 bases between them. The CDR3 sequence is CASAGDASGNTIYF. As DNA, the CDR3 is TGTGCCAGCGCGGGGGATGCTTCTGGAAACACCATATATTTT.

This rearrangement joins TRBV7-8 to TRBJ1-2, with D maybe TRBD1 (6 bases). The CDR3 contains 17 residues. V lost 0 bases, J lost 8 bases, and 22 bases lay in between. Germline V gene sequence: CDR1 SGHVS, CDR2 FQNEAQ. CDR3: CASSLAKLGQSRWGYTF. CDR3 DNA sequence: TGTGCCAGCAGCTTAGCCAAACTAGGACAGTCAAGGTGGGGCTACACCTTC.

The chain recombines TRBV28 with TRBJ1-5; no firm D call. Germline CDR1 is MDHEN and CDR2 is SYDVKM. V was pared by 5 bases and J by 4 bases, with 3 bases between. The length of the CDR3 is 11 residues. The CDR3 loop is CASSTNQPQHF. The CDR3 DNA is TGTGCCAGCAGTACTAATCAGCCCCAGCATTTT.

This sequence joins TRBV6-6 and TRBJ2-3, with D uncertain. Trimming stripped 4 bases from V and 4 bases from J, with 6 bases between. Germline assignment: CDR1 MNHNY and CDR2 SVGAGI (reference sequence). The CDR3 is 12 residues long. In DNA form, the CDR3 reads TGTGCCAGCAGTTTATTAGCAGATACGCAGTATTTT. Protein: CASSLLADTQYF.

V gene TRBV7-9 combines with J gene TRBJ2-2; D is unresolved. Deletions cut 5 bases from V and 1 base from J, with 2 bases between. CDR1 and CDR2 from the germline V gene are SEHNR and FQNEAQ (reference sequence). The CDR3 sequence is 12 residues long. The CDR3 DNA sequence: TGTGCCAGCAGCCTGAACACCGGGGAGCTGTTTTTT. It codes for CASSLNTGELFF.

V and J are TRBV5-1 and TRBJ2-3, with D perhaps TRBD2 (5 bases). Trimming stripped 0 bases from V and 2 bases from J, with 13 bases between. Germline CDR1 and CDR2: SGHRS and YFSETQ. The CDR3 has 16 amino acids. CDR3 sequence (DNA): TGCGCCAGCAGCTTGGGAGTGCGGGCGTACACAGATACGCAGTATTTT. Protein sequence: CASSLGVRAYTDTQYF.

The CDR3 DNA is TGCGCCAGCAGCTTGGCCGGGCAGGGGGCCTTTAATGAGCAGTTCTTC. Amino acid sequence: CASSLAGQGAFNEQFF. J is TRBJ2-1 and V is TRBV5-1; 8 bases are shared with TRBD1. From germline, CDR1 is SGHRS and CDR2 YFSETQ. The V gene end was trimmed by 0 bases and the J gene end by 7 bases; junction bases not matched to a gene: 9. This CDR3 contains 16 residues.

This chain uses TRBV2 with TRBJ2-6; D possibly corresponds to TRBD1 (6 bases). The CDR3 has 13 residues. Germline V CDR1 and CDR2: SNHLY, FYNNEI. The ends were cut back, 6 bases at V and 6 bases at J, with 9 bases in the middle. The CDR3 is CASRQGVANVLTF. The DNA for the CDR3 is TGTGCCAGCAGACAGGGTGTGGCCAACGTCCTGACTTTC.

The J gene is TRBJ2-3, the V gene TRBV15; possible D gene TRBD1, 6 bases. Germline loops: CDR1 LNHNV, CDR2 YYDKDF (reference sequence). The length of the CDR3 is 18 residues. V was shortened by 1 base and J by 3 bases, with 20 bases between the two germline ends. CDR3 DNA: TGTGCCACCAGCAGAGCCGCTGCTTGGGGGCGGGCAACAGATACGCAGTATTTT. This sequence encodes CATSRAAAWGRATDTQYF.